The rows below give T cell receptor beta chains drawn from one sample of a study of shared clonotypes between healthy human individuals. Profiled with immunoSEQ multiplex PCR; TCRdb holds only in-frame clones, not every one. The sample lists about 2 million clones, about 95% occurring once. What was sequenced was naive CD4+ T cells sorted from blood. Receptors were obtained from a man between 18 and 29 years old in good health. Both conserved end residues are trimmed from each CDR3.

>TRBV2|12|TRBJ2-2
ASSPRVIAGELF
>TRBV11-2|13|TRBJ1-2
ASSSSQSYAYGYT
>TRBV9|15|TRBJ2-2
ASSAQGTGGGTGELF
>TRBV7-9|10|TRBJ1-6
ASSPGTSPLH
>TRBV10-2|11|TRBJ1-4
ASRPTGNEKLF
>TRBV30|9|TRBJ1-2
AWSGGLGYT
>TRBV19|13|TRBJ2-2
ASSRGDRNTGELF
>TRBV6-4|13|TRBJ2-3
ASSVGLALTDTQY
>TRBV4-3|16|TRBJ2-1
ASSQDFSTSDVGNEQF
>TRBV6-6|13|TRBJ1-2
ASSYNGGANYGYT
>TRBV6-5|13|TRBJ2-7
ASSLKTSGSYEQY
>TRBV20-1|9|TRBJ1-2
SAGDSYGYT
>TRBV10-1|14|TRBJ2-1
ASSESASGRLREQF
>TRBV5-1|13|TRBJ2-5
ASSDSMGPQETQY
>TRBV29-1|11|TRBJ2-3
SVESGTSTVKY
>TRBV29-1|12|TRBJ1-4
SVVGQGWNEKLF
>TRBV29-1|12|TRBJ2-7
SALGAARGDEQY
>TRBV10-2|12|TRBJ1-5
ASSEQGGNQPQH
>TRBV28|10|TRBJ1-2
ASSGDNYGYT
>TRBV2|14|TRBJ2-1
ASSVGTSGLYNEQF
>TRBV19|12|TRBJ1-2
ASSIGGRRYGYT
>TRBV9|10|TRBJ2-5
ASSVGQETQY
>TRBV11-3|12|TRBJ2-1
ASSAGTGYNEQF
>TRBV7-2|14|TRBJ2-2
ASSFSGPINTGELF
>TRBV6-6|13|TRBJ2-5
ASIRHGLSTETQY
>TRBV5-4|11|TRBJ2-7
ASSSGAAYEQY
>TRBV2|11|TRBJ2-7
ASGSGRSYEQY
>TRBV18|11|TRBJ1-1
ASSPAGNTEAF
>TRBV23-1|13|TRBJ1-6
ASSQSSRVNSPLH
>TRBV5-1|13|TRBJ2-2
ASSLARAGAGELF
>TRBV9|13|TRBJ2-7
ASSPRQGNFYEQY
>TRBV18|14|TRBJ1-4
ASSRIWGLPEEKLF
>TRBV6-1|12|TRBJ2-7
ASRGTGAGYEQY
>TRBV4-3|14|TRBJ2-5
ASSPLGLAGEETQY
>TRBV5-1|11|TRBJ2-7
ASSEQGSYEQY
>TRBV11-2|14|TRBJ2-5
ASSPSAGGPQQTQY
>TRBV7-2|13|TRBJ2-7
ASSLVSGGDPEQY
>TRBV7-8|12|TRBJ1-6
ASTMGRVNSPLH
>TRBV18|11|TRBJ2-7
ASSPPNLGEQY
>TRBV29-1|10|TRBJ1-5
SVTGGGQPQH
>TRBV2|13|TRBJ1-4
ASRGSGATNEKLF